This passage covers 16 T cell receptor beta chains from one sample sequenced in a study of cytomegalovirus exposure and HLA in healthy donors. Use of 60 Vbeta and 13 Jbeta primers characterized the PCR. TCRdb keeps only in-frame clones here, not all; method: immunoSEQ multiplex PCR. This sample has some 150,000 clones; 75% to 85% occur once, and the top ten carry roughly a tenth. The sample consisted of PBMCs. All receptors come from a man over 45 in good health and CMV-seropositive.

The chain uses TRBV28 and TRBJ1-5, with D possibly matching TRBD1 (6 bases). V lost 5 bases and J lost 3, with 14 bases in between. Germline lookup yields CDR1 MDHEN and CDR2 SYDVKM. This CDR3 has 15 residues. DNA for the CDR3: TGTGCCAGCAGTCGGGACACGATACTCAATCAGCCCCAGCATTTT. Translating it yields CASSRDTILNQPQHF.

The chain links TRBV11-2 to TRBJ1-5, with D uncertain. The germline V gene encodes CDR1 SGHAT and CDR2 FQNNGV. V lost 6 bases and J 0 bases, leaving 9 bases between the germline ends. The CDR3 extends over 14 amino acids. The CDR3 protein is CASSHQDSNQPQHF. The CDR3 nucleotides read TGTGCCAGCAGTCATCAGGATAGCAATCAGCCCCAGCATTTT.

This chain uses TRBV9 with TRBJ1-4, with TRBD1 matching over 10 bases. V shed 8 bases and J 7 bases; nucleotides not matched to a gene: 5. The CDR3 contains 13 residues. Germline lookup yields CDR1 SGDLS and CDR2 YYNGEE. CDR3 residues: CASSDRGGEKLFF. The CDR3, as DNA: TGTGCCAGTTCGGACAGGGGGGGTGAAAAACTGTTTTTT. Variable domain in full (rest from reference TRBV9 and TRBJ1-4): DSGVTQTPKHLITATGQRVTLRCSPRSGDLSVYWYQQSLDQGLQFLIQYYNGEERAKGNILERFSAQQFPDLHSELNLSSLELGDSALYFCASSDRGGEKLFFGSGTQLSVL.

The chain has TRBV7-2 and TRBJ2-5; D is possibly TRBD2 (6 bases). V was clipped by 1 base and J by 4 bases, with 10 bases between them. In germline, CDR1 is SGHTA, CDR2 FQGNSA. CDR3 length: 14 residues. The CDR3 DNA is TGTGCCAGCAGCTTAGAACGGGGAGGAGAGACCCAGTACTTC. As protein: CASSLERGGETQYF.

The V and J genes are TRBV11-1 and TRBJ1-1, with D hard to call. The V end lost 7 bases, the J end lost 1 base, and 13 bases lay between the germline ends. The length of the CDR3 is 14 residues. The V gene's germline CDR1 is SGHAT and CDR2 FQDESV (reference sequence). CDR3 amino acids: CASTMSSGNTEAFF. CDR3 nucleotide sequence: TGTGCCAGCACCATGTCATCGGGGAACACTGAAGCTTTCTTT.

This clone was found once. This sequence joins TRBV9 and TRBJ2-7; 8 nucleotides line up with TRBD2. V dropped 4 bases and J dropped 3; count of bases not matched to a gene: 9. Germline V gives CDR1 SGDLS, CDR2 YYNGEE. CDR3 length equals 15 residues. CDR3 sequence reads: CASSPRGTSGYEQYF. In nucleotides, the CDR3 is TGTGCCAGCAGCCCCCGGGGGACTAGTGGCTACGAGCAGTACTTC.

A few counts support this clone. The V gene is TRBV28, the J gene TRBJ2-7; TRBD2 is a possible D gene (5 bases). Trimming took off 2 bases at V and 3 bases at J, with 11 bases between the two ends. The CDR3 has 14 residues. Germline CDR1 reads MDHEN; CDR2 reads SYDVKM. The CDR3 DNA reads as TGTGCCAGCAGTTTAGCGCTAGCTTTCTACGAGCAGTACTTC. Residues: CASSLALAFYEQYF. Complete variable domain (other parts from reference TRBV28 and TRBJ2-7): DVKVTQSSRYLVKRTGEKVFLECVQDMDHENMFWYRQDPGLGLRLIYFSYDVKMKEKGDIPEGYSVSREKKERFSLILESASTNQTSMYLCASSLALAFYEQYFGPGTRLTVT.

Remarks on this clone: At one end, the junction sequence differs from germline, possibly due to a read error. The CDR3 bases are TGTTCCAGCAGCCCGACACTTAGGATGATGAACACTGAAGCTTTCTTT. It codes for CSSSPTLRMMNTEAFF. The chain has TRBV7-9 and TRBJ1-1; unclear D gene. Germline V lookup: CDR1 SEHNR, CDR2 FQNEAQ (reference sequence). This CDR3 spans 16 amino acids.

This chain uses TRBV2 with TRBJ1-1; TRBD1 is a possible D gene (5 bases). The germline V gene has CDR1 SNHLY and CDR2 FYNNEI. Trimming removed 4 bases from V and 1 base from J, with 16 bases in between. The CDR3 spans 16 residues. CDR3 in amino acids: CASSVGARFWNTEAFF. CDR3 nucleotides: TGTGCCAGCAGTGTAGGGGCCCGCTTCTGGAACACTGAAGCTTTCTTT.

As regards this clone: The sample has other DNA sequences that encode this CDR3 too. The gene calls are TRBV18 and TRBJ1-4, with TRBD1 identical over 8 bases. Germline CDR1 and CDR2: KGHSH and LQKENI. The ends lost 2 bases at V and 5 bases at J; junction bases unmatched: 1. This CDR3 is built from 14 residues. The CDR3 region is CASSPDRGNEKLFF. The CDR3, as DNA: TGTGCCAGCTCACCAGACAGGGGAAATGAAAAACTGTTTTTT. The full variable domain, its missing parts supplied by reference TRBV18 and TRBJ1-4, is NAGVMQNPRHLVRRRGQEARLRCSPMKGHSHVYWYRQLPEEGLKFMVYLQKENIIDESGMPKERFSAEFPKEGPSILRIQQVVRGDSAAYFCASSPDRGNEKLFFGSGTQLSVL.

This chain links TRBV28 with TRBJ1-5, with a possible D match to TRBD1 (5 bases). With 2 bases removed from V and 4 bases from J, the gap between germline ends came to 12 bases. The germline CDR1 and CDR2 sequences are MDHEN and SYDVKM. The CDR3 is 15 residues long. CDR3 loop: CASSLEQVVNQPQHF. For the CDR3, the DNA is TGTGCCAGCAGTTTAGAACAGGTGGTAAATCAGCCCCAGCATTTT. Full variable domain (missing parts from reference TRBV28 and TRBJ1-5): DVKVTQSSRYLVKRTGEKVFLECVQDMDHENMFWYRQDPGLGLRLIYFSYDVKMKEKGDIPEGYSVSREKKERFSLILESASTNQTSMYLCASSLEQVVNQPQHFGDGTRLSIL.

This chain links TRBV7-9 with TRBJ2-5; tentatively, D is TRBD1 (7 bases). V lost 4 bases and J 4 bases, leaving 13 bases between the germline ends. Germline CDR1 is SEHNR and CDR2 is FQNEAQ (reference sequence). This CDR3 region has 14 residues. Written as DNA, the CDR3 is TGTGCCAGCAGCTCTCCAGGGGGGCGAGAGACCCAGTACTTC. Amino acid sequence: CASSSPGGRETQYF. Combining the CDR3 with reference TRBV7-9 and TRBJ2-5 gives the whole variable domain DTGVSQNPRHKITKRGQNVTFRCDPISEHNRLYWYRQTLGQGPEFLTYFQNEAQLEKSRLLSDRFSAERPKGSFSTLEIQRTEQGDSAMYLCASSSPGGRETQYFGPGTRLLVL.

The chain joins TRBV5-1 to TRBJ2-3; 10 bases match TRBD2. V trimming: 3 bases; J trimming: 5 bases; junction bases outside the gene matches: 6. Germline CDR1 and CDR2: SGHRS and YFSETQ. CDR3 length: 15 residues. The CDR3 is CASSSGLAEGDTQYF. The DNA of the CDR3 is TGCGCCAGCAGCTCCGGACTAGCGGAAGGAGATACGCAGTATTTT.

The rearrangement joins TRBV7-9 to TRBJ1-2; 7 bases match TRBD1. The V gene end was trimmed by 3 bases and the J gene end by 4 bases; junction bases not matched to a gene: 5. Germline V gene sequence: CDR1 SEHNR, CDR2 FQNEAQ (reference sequence). The CDR3 sequence is 14 residues long. DNA of the CDR3: TGTGCCAGCAGCTTGGCCGGGACAGTCTATGGCTACACCTTC. Its protein is CASSLAGTVYGYTF.

The rearrangement uses TRBV9 and TRBJ2-1; 7 bases map to TRBD2. Germline lookup yields CDR1 SGDLS and CDR2 YYNGEE. V lost 0 bases and J lost 4; bases outside the gene matches: 4. CDR3 length: 15 residues. This CDR3 is CASSVALAVYNEQFF. In nucleotides, the CDR3 is TGTGCCAGCAGCGTAGCTCTAGCGGTTTACAATGAGCAGTTCTTC.

This chain uses TRBV9 with TRBJ2-5; D may be TRBD1 (6 bases). The ends were cut back, 0 bases at V and 2 bases at J, with 11 bases in the middle. From germline, CDR1 is SGDLS and CDR2 YYNGEE. CDR3 size: 15 residues. This CDR3 is CASSVEDSPQETQYF. In nucleotides, the CDR3 is TGTGCCAGCAGCGTAGAGGACAGCCCACAAGAGACCCAGTACTTC. The full variable domain, completed using reference TRBV9 and TRBJ2-5, is DSGVTQTPKHLITATGQRVTLRCSPRSGDLSVYWYQQSLDQGLQFLIQYYNGEERAKGNILERFSAQQFPDLHSELNLSSLELGDSALYFCASSVEDSPQETQYFGPGTRLLVL.